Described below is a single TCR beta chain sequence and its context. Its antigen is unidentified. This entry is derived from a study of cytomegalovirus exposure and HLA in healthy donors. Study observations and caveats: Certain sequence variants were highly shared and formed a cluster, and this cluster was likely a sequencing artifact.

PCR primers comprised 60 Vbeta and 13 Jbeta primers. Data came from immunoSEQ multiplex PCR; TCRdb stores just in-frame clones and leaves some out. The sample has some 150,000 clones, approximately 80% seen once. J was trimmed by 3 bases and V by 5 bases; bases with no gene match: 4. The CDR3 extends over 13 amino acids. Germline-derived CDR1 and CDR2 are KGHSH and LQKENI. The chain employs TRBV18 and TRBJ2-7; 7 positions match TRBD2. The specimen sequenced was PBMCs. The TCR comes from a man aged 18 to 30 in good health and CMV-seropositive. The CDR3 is CASSASGVYEQYF. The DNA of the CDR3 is TGTGCCAGCTCAGCGAGCGGGGTCTACGAGCAGTACTTC.